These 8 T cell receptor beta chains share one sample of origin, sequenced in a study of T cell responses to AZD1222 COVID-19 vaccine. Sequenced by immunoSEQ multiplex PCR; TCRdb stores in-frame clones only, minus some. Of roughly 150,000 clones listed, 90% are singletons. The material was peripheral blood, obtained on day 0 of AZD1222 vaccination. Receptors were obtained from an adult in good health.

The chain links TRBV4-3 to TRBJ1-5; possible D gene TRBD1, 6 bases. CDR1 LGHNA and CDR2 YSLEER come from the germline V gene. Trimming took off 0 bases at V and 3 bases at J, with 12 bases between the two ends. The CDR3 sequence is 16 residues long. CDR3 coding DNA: TGCGCCAGCAGCCAAGATCGGGGGGGCCCCAATCAGCCCCAGCATTTT. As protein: CASSQDRGGPNQPQHF.

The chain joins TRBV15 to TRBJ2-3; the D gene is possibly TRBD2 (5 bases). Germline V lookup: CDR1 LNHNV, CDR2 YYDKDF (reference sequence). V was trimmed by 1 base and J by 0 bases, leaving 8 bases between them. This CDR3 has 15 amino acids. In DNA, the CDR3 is TGTGCCACCAGCAGAGGAGGGTTGAGCACAGATACGCAGTATTTT. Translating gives CATSRGGLSTDTQYF.

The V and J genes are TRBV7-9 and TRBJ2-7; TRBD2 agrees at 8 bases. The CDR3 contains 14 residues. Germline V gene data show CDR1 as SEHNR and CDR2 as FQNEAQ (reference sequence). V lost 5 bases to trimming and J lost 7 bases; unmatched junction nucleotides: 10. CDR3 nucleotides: TGTGCCAGCAGCACCTCTCGGGGGGGGGCTGAGCAGTACTTC. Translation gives CASSTSRGGAEQYF.

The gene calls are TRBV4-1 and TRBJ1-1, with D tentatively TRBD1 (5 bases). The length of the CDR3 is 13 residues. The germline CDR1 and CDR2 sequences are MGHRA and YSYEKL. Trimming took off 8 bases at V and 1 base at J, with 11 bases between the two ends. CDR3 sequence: CASRDQPNTEAFF. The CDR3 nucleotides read TGCGCCAGCCGGGACCAGCCGAACACTGAAGCTTTCTTT.

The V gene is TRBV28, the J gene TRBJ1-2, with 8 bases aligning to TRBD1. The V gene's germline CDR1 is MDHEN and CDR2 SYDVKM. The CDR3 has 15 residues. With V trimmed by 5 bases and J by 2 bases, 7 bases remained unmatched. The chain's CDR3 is CASSPLRTGNYGYTF. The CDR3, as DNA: TGTGCCAGCAGTCCCCTCCGGACAGGGAACTATGGCTACACCTTC.

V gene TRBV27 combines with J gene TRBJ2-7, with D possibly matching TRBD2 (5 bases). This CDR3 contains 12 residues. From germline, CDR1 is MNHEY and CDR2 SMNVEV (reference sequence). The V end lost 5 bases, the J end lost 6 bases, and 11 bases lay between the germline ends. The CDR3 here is CASSLLRGEQYF. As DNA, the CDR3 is TGTGCCAGCAGTCTGCTTCGGGGCGAGCAGTACTTC.

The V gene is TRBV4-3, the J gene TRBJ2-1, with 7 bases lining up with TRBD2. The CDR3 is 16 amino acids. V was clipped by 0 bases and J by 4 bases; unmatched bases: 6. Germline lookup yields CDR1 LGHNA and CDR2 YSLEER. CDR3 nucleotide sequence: TGCGCCAGCAGCCAAGATTTAGGCGGGGGATACAATGAGCAGTTCTTC. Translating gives CASSQDLGGGYNEQFF.

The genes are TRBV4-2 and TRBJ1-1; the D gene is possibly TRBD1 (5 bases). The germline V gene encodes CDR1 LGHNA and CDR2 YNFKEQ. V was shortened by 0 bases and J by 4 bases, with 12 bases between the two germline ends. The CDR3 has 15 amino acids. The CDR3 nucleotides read TGTGCCAGCAGCCAAGAGAAAGGGGCCGTCACTGAAGCTTTCTTT. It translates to CASSQEKGAVTEAFF.